The T cell receptor (beta chain) under discussion was sequenced for a study of cytotoxic CD8 clonotypes in ibrutinib-treated CLL. The V and J ends lost 1 base and 1 base respectively, with 4 bases between them. Germline V lookup: CDR1 SNHLY, CDR2 FYNNEI. The CDR3 consists of 13 residues. General study findings and limits: Clonality rose at ibrutinib response and fell back toward baseline at progression.

About this clone: Its antigen is unidentified.

Clones were read by immunoSEQ multiplex PCR, and TCRdb kept only the in-frame ones, dropping some. The table has around 30,000 clones, 45% to 60% seen once. This sequence originates from a human donor with chronic lymphocytic leukemia. The J gene is TRBJ2-5, the V gene TRBV2, with D hard to call. The sequences come from PBMCs, collected before ibrutinib treatment. CDR3 loop: CASSEGIQETQYF. CDR3 sequence (DNA): TGTGCCAGCAGTGAAGGGATCCAAGAGACCCAGTACTTC.